The 21 T cell receptor beta chains below come from one sample, sequenced in a study of long-term antiretroviral therapy in people with HIV. Assay version v3.0 of immunoSEQ was used, and it was run at survey level. The repertoire was sequenced with immunoSEQ multiplex PCR; TCRdb's copy has only in-frame clones and lacks some. The data hold fewer than 35,000 clones, with about 74% observed a single time. This material consisted of unsorted PBMCs, taken 2 years after starting antiretroviral therapy. The source is a woman between 50 and 59 years old with HIV.

The genes are TRBV15 and TRBJ2-7; 12 nucleotides align to TRBD2. The CDR3 runs to 16 residues. V was pared by 0 bases and J by 4 bases, with 4 bases of the junction left unmatched. CDR1 is LNHNV and CDR2 is YYDKDF in the germline V gene (reference sequence). CDR3 in amino acids: CATSRDLTSGGYEQYF. For the CDR3, the DNA is TGTGCCACCAGCAGAGATCTGACTAGCGGGGGTTACGAGCAGTACTTC.

This clone was counted between two and nine times. The V call is TRBV19, the J call TRBJ2-1; D uncertain. The ends were cut back, 9 bases at V and 5 bases at J, with 11 bases in the middle. This CDR3 is built from 12 residues. Germline-derived CDR1 and CDR2 are LNHDA and SQIVND (reference sequence). The CDR3 DNA follows: TGTGCCAGCGGGCCATGGAACAATGAGCAGTTCTTC. This sequence encodes CASGPWNNEQFF.

This chain connects TRBV6-1 to TRBJ2-7; D is uncertain. V gave up 2 bases and J gave up 2 bases, with 7 bases separating them. From germline, CDR1 is MNHNS and CDR2 SASEGT. The CDR3 has 13 residues. For the CDR3, the DNA is TGTGCCAGCAGTGAAAACCCCCCCTACGAGCAGTACGTC. It codes for CASSENPPYEQYV.

The chain couples TRBV19 to TRBJ2-2; possibly TRBD1 for D (5 bases). Per the germline V gene, CDR1 is LNHDA and CDR2 is SQIVND (reference sequence). Trimming removed 3 bases at V and 9 bases at J, with 11 bases between. The CDR3 extends over 13 amino acids. The CDR3 nucleotides are TGTGCCAGTAGTATTCAGGGTGTTAGGGAGCTGTTTTTT. It is translated as CASSIQGVRELFF.

The chain combines TRBV11-2 with TRBJ2-5; 8 bases align to TRBD1. J gave up 3 bases and V 5 bases, and 5 bases lay outside the gene matches. CDR1 and CDR2 from the germline V gene are SGHAT and FQNNGV. The CDR3 runs to 14 residues. Written as DNA, the CDR3 is TGTGCCAGCAGCCACCACAGGGGGAAAGAGACCCAGTACTTC. Amino acid sequence: CASSHHRGKETQYF.

This clone was recorded only once. The chain carries TRBV19 and TRBJ1-1; TRBD1 aligns across 7 bases. There are 14 residues in the CDR3. Unmatched junction bases numbered 6, after V lost 7 bases and J lost 1 base. Looked up from germline, CDR1 is LNHDA and CDR2 is SQIVND (reference sequence). The CDR3 DNA sequence: TGTGCCAGTAATCCCGGGACAGCGAACACTGAAGCTTTCTTT. As protein: CASNPGTANTEAFF.

This chain joins TRBV5-1 and TRBJ1-2; D is perhaps TRBD1 (5 bases). The V and J ends lost 5 bases and 3 bases respectively, with 17 bases between them. The germline gives CDR1 SGHRS, CDR2 YFSETQ. This CDR3 comprises 15 residues. The CDR3 DNA reads TGCGCCAGCAGTCAAGGCGGCAGGGCTGACTATGGCTACACCTTC. Encoded protein: CASSQGGRADYGYTF. Variable domain in full (rest from reference TRBV5-1 and TRBJ1-2): KAGVTQTPRYLIKTRGQQVTLSCSPISGHRSVSWYQQTPGQGLQFLFEYFSETQRNKGNFPGRFSGRQFSNSRSEMNVSTLELGDSALYLCASSQGGRADYGYTFGSGTRLTVV.

The count of this clone is one. V is TRBV18 and J is TRBJ1-6, with D possibly being TRBD1 (5 bases). The V and J ends lost 3 bases and 5 bases respectively, with 20 bases between them. The CDR3 loop spans 18 amino acids. In germline, CDR1 is KGHSH, CDR2 LQKENI. DNA of the CDR3: TGTGCCAGCTCACCTCAATCCGAAGCCGACAGAGATAATTCACCCCTCCACTTT. Residues: CASSPQSEADRDNSPLHF.

This chain connects TRBV19 to TRBJ2-3; the D is unclear. V lost 3 bases and J lost 1, with 8 bases in between. This CDR3 spans 14 amino acids. Germline lookup yields CDR1 LNHDA and CDR2 SQIVND (reference sequence). CDR3 loop: CASSIGPRTDTQYF. CDR3 sequence (DNA): TGTGCCAGTAGTATCGGGCCCCGCACAGATACGCAGTATTTT.

The rearrangement joins TRBV7-2 to TRBJ2-6; D is unresolved. Trimming pared 0 bases from V and 0 bases from J, leaving 9 bases between. Germline V lookup: CDR1 SGHTA, CDR2 FQGNSA. The CDR3 contains 17 residues. CDR3 bases: TGTGCCAGCAGCTTAGCTGGGATTATCTCTGGGGCCAACGTCCTGACTTTC. Translated, it gives CASSLAGIISGANVLTF.

CDR3 DNA sequence: TGTGCCTGGAGTCCCCAGGACAGGGAGGCCGGGGAGCTGTTTTTT. Protein sequence: CAWSPQDREAGELFF. The V and J genes are TRBV30 and TRBJ2-2; TRBD1 agrees at 8 bases. After removal of 2 bases from V and 6 bases from J, the junction contained 8 bases not matched to a gene. The CDR3 has 15 residues. Germline loops: CDR1 GTSNPN, CDR2 SVGIG (reference sequence).

The chain uses TRBV18 and TRBJ2-2, with a possible D match to TRBD1 (6 bases). V was pared by 0 bases and J by 0 bases, with 8 bases between. The length of the CDR3 is 16 residues. Germline CDR1 and CDR2: KGHSH and LQKENI. The CDR3 region has the DNA TGTGCCAGCTCACCACCTGGGGGCGCGAACACCGGGGAGCTGTTTTTT. Encoded protein: CASSPPGGANTGELFF.

V is TRBV30 and J is TRBJ1-3; D perhaps matches TRBD1 (5 bases). The CDR3 covers 16 residues. Germline V gives CDR1 GTSNPN, CDR2 SVGIG (reference sequence). V was shortened by 3 bases and J by 3 bases, with 18 bases between the two germline ends. This chain's CDR3 is CAWREVQEANGNTIYF. The DNA of the CDR3 is TGTGCCTGGAGGGAGGTACAGGAGGCGAATGGAAACACCATATATTTT.

The V call is TRBV9, the J call TRBJ2-3, with D unresolved. CDR1 is SGDLS and CDR2 is YYNGEE in the germline V gene. The CDR3 is 16 residues long. Trimming stripped 0 bases from V and 0 bases from J, with 11 bases between. The DNA for the CDR3 is TGTGCCAGCAGCGTAGTCTTGCGGTCTAGCACAGATACGCAGTATTTT. Protein: CASSVVLRSSTDTQYF.

This clone was counted between two and nine times. The rearrangement joins TRBV9 to TRBJ1-2; 7 bases match TRBD1. Germline lookup yields CDR1 SGDLS and CDR2 YYNGEE. The CDR3 runs 14 residues. V lost 1 base and J lost 3; bases outside the gene matches: 3. The CDR3 DNA is TGTGCCAGCAGCGTACAGGGGGTGGACTATGGCTACACCTTC. Its translation: CASSVQGVDYGYTF.

The rearrangement uses TRBV19 and TRBJ2-5, with TRBD1 identical over 7 bases. Germline CDR1 reads LNHDA; CDR2 reads SQIVND (reference sequence). The J segment lost 4 bases and the V segment lost 1 base, leaving 15 bases of the junction unmatched. This CDR3 is 18 amino acids long. The CDR3 sequence: CASSIAGSVEGAGETQYF. In DNA, the CDR3 is TGTGCCAGTAGTATAGCCGGCTCCGTAGAGGGGGCCGGAGAGACCCAGTACTTC.

This rearrangement joins TRBV29-1 to TRBJ1-1; D not resolved. Germline loops: CDR1 SQVTM, CDR2 ANQGSEA. The CDR3 consists of 16 residues. Trimming left V 5 bases short and J 0 bases short, with 19 bases between. Written as DNA, the CDR3 is TGCAGCGTTATCGAGAGAGGGCGGACCATGAACACTGAAGCTTTCTTT. It is translated as CSVIERGRTMNTEAFF.

The CDR3 sequence: CASSLVLGFTEAFF. CDR3 coding DNA: TGTGCCAGCAGCTTAGTATTGGGCTTTACTGAAGCTTTCTTT. The rearrangement links TRBV7-9 to TRBJ1-1; D is undetermined. Trimming stripped 1 base from V and 5 bases from J, with 11 bases between. The CDR3 is 14 residues long. CDR1 and CDR2 from the germline V gene are SEHNR and FQNEAQ (reference sequence).

The rearrangement links TRBV9 to TRBJ2-5; D call uncertain. The CDR3 is 14 amino acids. V was clipped by 0 bases and J by 2 bases, with 8 bases between them. Germline V gene sequence: CDR1 SGDLS, CDR2 YYNGEE. The CDR3 sequence: CASSVESSQETQYF. The CDR3 DNA reads TGTGCCAGCAGCGTAGAATCCAGTCAAGAGACCCAGTACTTC.

The chain recombines TRBV28 with TRBJ2-5; TRBD2 matches 8 bases. CDR1 and CDR2 (germline): MDHEN, SYDVKM. The ends lost 6 bases at V and 3 bases at J; junction bases unmatched: 3. The CDR3 is made up of 13 amino acids. In DNA form, the CDR3 reads TGTGCCAGCAGCCCGGGGGGGAAAGAGACCCAGTACTTC. This sequence encodes CASSPGGKETQYF.

This clone showed up just a few times. The chain couples TRBV6-5 to TRBJ1-2; D may be TRBD1 (6 bases). The CDR3 sequence is 15 residues long. Per the germline V gene, CDR1 is MNHEY and CDR2 is SVGAGI. Trimming cost V 0 bases and J 0 bases, with 8 bases left between them. CDR3 sequence (DNA): TGTGCCAGCAGTTACTCCCCAGGGGCTAACTATGGCTACACCTTC. Protein: CASSYSPGANYGYTF.